These 23 T cell receptor beta chains share one sample of origin, sequenced in a study of T cells in Graves' hyperthyroidism and ophthalmopathy. Amplification of TCR beta CDR3 regions was performed using RNA transcripts as template. The TCR CDR3 first-round RT-PCR relied on the HTBI primer set. One entry per CDR3 protein results from TCRdb running MiXCR on the multiplex PCR reads. The sample holds around 540,000 distinct CDR3 sequences, about 43% seen once. The source material was peripheral blood or thyroid tissue (not recorded which). These receptors were obtained from a woman under 30 with Graves' hyperthyroidism.

In this sample, this clonotype turned up many times. This sequence joins TRBV7-9 and TRBJ1-2, with 8 bases matching TRBD1. V shed 5 bases, J shed 1 base, and the junction held 6 bases outside the gene matches. This CDR3 is built from 15 residues. The V gene's germline CDR1 is SEHNR and CDR2 FQNEAQ (reference sequence). DNA of the CDR3: TGTGCCAGCAGCAGCGAAACAGGGGGTAACTATGGCTACACCTTC. It is translated as CASSSETGGNYGYTF.

A single count supports this clonotype. The chain couples TRBV15 to TRBJ2-7; TRBD1 matches at 8 bases. CDR3 size: 16 residues. Germline loops: CDR1 LNHNV, CDR2 YYDKDF (reference sequence). Trimming cost V 3 bases and J 0 bases; bases outside gene matches: 7. The CDR3 sequence: CATSSYSTGGSYEQYF. CDR3 in DNA: TGTGCCACCAGCAGTTACAGTACAGGGGGCTCCTACGAGCAGTACTTC. Filled out from reference TRBV15 and TRBJ2-7, the complete variable domain reads DAMVIQNPRYQVTQFGKPVTLSCSQTLNHNVMYWYQQKSSQAPKLLFHYYDKDFNNEADTPDNFQSRRPNTSFCFLDIRSPGLGDTAMYLCATSSYSTGGSYEQYFGPGTRLTVT.

The chain links TRBV6-6 to TRBJ2-5; D possibly corresponds to TRBD2 (6 bases). Germline V lookup: CDR1 MNHNY, CDR2 SVGAGI (reference sequence). Trimming left V 5 bases short and J 7 bases short, with 11 bases between. This CDR3 is built from 12 residues. The CDR3 region has the DNA TGTGCCAGCAGTGAAGGTAGCGGGACCCAGTACTTC. Translation: CASSEGSGTQYF.

The rearrangement joins TRBV5-1 to TRBJ1-2, with 9 bases identical to TRBD1. Germline CDR1 SGHRS, CDR2 YFSETQ. The ends lost 4 bases at V and 5 bases at J; junction bases unmatched: 6. The CDR3 sequence is 14 residues long. CDR3 DNA: TGCGCCAGCAGCATAGGACAGGGGACGTATGGCTACACCTTC. Amino acid sequence: CASSIGQGTYGYTF.

V is TRBV12-3 or TRBV12-4 and J is TRBJ1-2; a possible D gene is TRBD1 (5 bases). V was shortened by 3 bases and J by 8 bases, with 13 bases between the two germline ends. The length of the CDR3 is 13 residues. CDR3 region: CASSFDSVGGYTF. The CDR3 coding sequence is TGTGCCAGCAGTTTCGACAGCGTGGGGGGCTACACCTTC.

This clonotype came up many times. The chain uses TRBV10-3 and TRBJ1-5, with 8 bases fitting TRBD1. The CDR3 runs 14 residues. Losses at the gene ends were 4 bases for V and 7 bases for J; bases not matched to a gene: 6. CDR1 ENHRY and CDR2 SYGVKD come from the germline V gene. The CDR3 bases are TGTGCCATCAGTGTCGACAGGGGCAGCCAGCCCCAGCATTTT. It yields the protein CAISVDRGSQPQHF.

The chain is built from TRBV6-1 and TRBJ2-7; D is uncertain. The germline V and J ends were trimmed by 5 bases and 1 base, with 12 bases remaining between them. CDR1 is MNHNS, CDR2 SASEGT, per germline. The CDR3 length is 14 residues. CDR3 sequence (DNA): TGTGCCAGCAGTCCTTCGACTCCTTCCTACGAGCAGTACTTC. Translating gives CASSPSTPSYEQYF.

This clonotype was found many times. Its ends do not fully match the called genes, so a read error is possible. The chain joins TRBV5-1 to TRBJ1-4; D not resolved. The V gene's germline CDR1 is SGHRS and CDR2 YFSETQ. CDR3 length equals 14 residues. The CDR3 bases are TGTGCCAGCAGCCCGACAACAACTAATGAAAAACTGTTTTTT. Protein product: CASSPTTTNEKLFF.

The V call is TRBV10-3, the J call TRBJ1-5; D remains ambiguous. Germline CDR1 is ENHRY and CDR2 is SYGVKD. The CDR3 covers 14 residues. V lost 1 base to trimming and J lost 2 bases, with 6 bases between them. The CDR3, as DNA: TGTGCCATCAGTGAGTTTCCGGGCAATCAGCCCCAGCATTTT. Translation: CAISEFPGNQPQHF.

The J gene is TRBJ1-1, the V gene TRBV2, with D possibly being TRBD1 (5 bases). V was clipped by 6 bases and J by 7 bases, with 18 bases between them. Germline V gene sequence: CDR1 SNHLY, CDR2 FYNNEI. The CDR3 length is 14 residues. The CDR3 here is CASSQVQGIGEAFF. DNA for the CDR3: TGTGCCAGCAGCCAAGTTCAGGGAATCGGTGAAGCTTTCTTT.

In its sample, this clonotype was seen many times. CDR3: CSVGPWDRSYGYTF. The CDR3 DNA is TGCAGCGTTGGCCCCTGGGACAGGTCCTATGGCTACACCTTC. V is TRBV29-1 and J is TRBJ1-2; TRBD1 agrees at 8 bases. This CDR3 has 14 residues. Germline V gene sequence: CDR1 SQVTM, CDR2 ANQGSEA. Trimming took 4 bases from V and 4 from J; bases not matched to a gene: 8.

The V gene is TRBV29-1, the J gene TRBJ2-7; 8 bases are shared with TRBD2. The CDR3 is made up of 14 amino acids. V lost 1 base to trimming and J lost 6 bases; unmatched junction nucleotides: 8. Germline values: CDR1 SQVTM, CDR2 ANQGSEA. This CDR3 reads CSVEGGGGLREQYF. The CDR3 coding sequence is TGCAGCGTTGAAGGGGGCGGGGGGCTCCGCGAGCAGTACTTC.

The chain carries TRBV7-2 and TRBJ1-6; D is unresolved. Germline V gives CDR1 SGHTA, CDR2 FQGNSA. The CDR3 totals 14 residues. Trimming cost V 5 bases and J 13 bases, with 18 bases left between them. CDR3 sequence reads: CASSPSGSNQPLHF. In DNA form, the CDR3 reads TGTGCCAGCAGCCCATCGGGTAGCAATCAGCCCCTCCACTTT.

About this clonotype: The junction shows a germline mismatch at one end, possibly a read error. The V call is TRBV29-1, the J call TRBJ2-2; D is ambiguous. Germline values: CDR1 SQVTM, CDR2 ANQGSEA. The CDR3 totals 9 residues. This CDR3 is CSVASSLSF. CDR3 sequence (DNA): TGCAGCGTGGCGAGCTCGCTTAGTTTT.

The chain carries TRBV9 and TRBJ1-3; D remains unclear. This CDR3 comprises 16 residues. Germline loops: CDR1 SGDLS, CDR2 YYNGEE. Trimming cost V 0 bases and J 3 bases, with 13 bases left between them. DNA of the CDR3: TGTGCCAGCAGCGTAGAGAAGGTCTCTGGTGGAAACACCATATATTTT. Residues: CASSVEKVSGGNTIYF. Variable domain in full (rest from reference TRBV9 and TRBJ1-3): DSGVTQTPKHLITATGQRVTLRCSPRSGDLSVYWYQQSLDQGLQFLIQYYNGEERAKGNILERFSAQQFPDLHSELNLSSLELGDSALYFCASSVEKVSGGNTIYFGEGSWLTVV.

Only a few counts were recorded for this clonotype. The junction departs from germline at one end; a sequencing error may be responsible. V and J are TRBV7-3 and TRBJ2-7; weak D call: TRBD1 (5 bases). From germline, CDR1 is SGHTA and CDR2 FQGTGA. The CDR3 has 14 residues. The DNA for the CDR3 is TGCGCCAGCAGCCACTCCGACAGAGACTACGAGCAGTACTTC. The encoded protein is CASSHSDRDYEQYF.

The chain employs TRBV6-1 and TRBJ2-7, with 7 bases aligning to TRBD1. The germline V gene has CDR1 MNHNS and CDR2 SASEGT. This CDR3 is built from 15 residues. With V trimmed by 6 bases and J by 2 bases, 10 bases remained unmatched. The CDR3 DNA sequence: TGTGCCAGCAGCCCTTGGGACAGAGGAACCTACGAGCAGTACTTC. This translates into CASSPWDRGTYEQYF.

Regarding this clonotype: At one boundary the junction diverges from the germline segment, which might be a read error. DNA of the CDR3: TGTGCCAGCAGTTTCCTGCTTTCCGGTCAGGAGGCTTTCTTT. Encoded protein: CASSFLLSGQEAFF. The chain employs TRBV10-3 and TRBJ1-1; D is unresolved. CDR1 is ENHRY, CDR2 SYGVKD, per germline. The CDR3 contains 14 residues.

This chain joins TRBV6-1 and TRBJ1-5, with D possibly matching TRBD1 (6 bases). Trimming removed 7 bases at V and 0 bases at J, with 13 bases between. From germline, CDR1 is MNHNS and CDR2 SASEGT. The CDR3 covers 15 residues. For the CDR3, the DNA is TGTGCCAGCAAATTACAGGGTCCTAGCAATCAGCCCCAGCATTTT. Amino acids: CASKLQGPSNQPQHF.

This chain connects TRBV10-3 to TRBJ1-3; 7 nucleotides line up with TRBD1. Germline V gene lookup returns CDR1 ENHRY and CDR2 SYGVKD. Trimming at V came to 8 bases and at J to 8 bases, leaving 15 bases not matched to a gene. The CDR3 loop spans 15 amino acids. The CDR3 DNA sequence: TGTGCCATCGGAGGGACAGATGAAGAGAGAGACACCATATATTTT. It is translated as CAIGGTDEERDTIYF.

The chain carries TRBV12-3 or TRBV12-4 and TRBJ1-6; no clear D. The CDR3 has 12 amino acids. V lost 4 bases to trimming and J lost 7 bases, with 5 bases between them. CDR3 nucleotide sequence: TGTGCCAGCAGTTCGAAGAATTCACCCCTCCACTTT. It is translated as CASSSKNSPLHF.

This clonotype was observed at least ten times. The V call is TRBV24-1, the J call TRBJ2-5, with 12 bases that match TRBD2. The CDR3 length is 16 residues. Germline V gene sequence: CDR1 KGHDR, CDR2 SFDVKD. V lost 5 bases, J lost 4 bases, and 7 bases stayed unmatched. CDR3 sequence reads: CATSAPPGLAGETQYF. In DNA, the CDR3 is TGTGCCACCAGTGCCCCCCCGGGACTAGCGGGAGAGACCCAGTACTTC.

The table lists this clonotype with a few counts. The chain carries TRBV5-4 and TRBJ1-1, with D perhaps matching TRBD1 (5 bases). Germline V gene sequence: CDR1 SGHNT, CDR2 YYREEE (reference sequence). The CDR3 contains 15 residues. V lost 4 bases and J 3 bases, leaving 16 bases between the germline ends. The chain's CDR3 is CASSIAGREYTEAFF. CDR3 coding DNA: TGTGCCAGCAGCATCGCAGGGAGGGAATACACTGAAGCTTTCTTT.